This T cell receptor beta chain was sequenced during a study of OX40 agonist ivuxolimab in advanced cancers. The CDR3 length is 17 residues. Trimming took 4 bases from V and 1 from J; bases not matched to a gene: 9. Germline V gene data show CDR1 as SEHNR and CDR2 as FQNEAQ (reference sequence). Profiled with immunoSEQ multiplex PCR; TCRdb holds only in-frame clones, not every one. The repertoire consists of around 62,000 clones, with 65% to 85% occurring once and the leading ten covering less than 4.5%. The source is an adult with an advanced solid tumor such as melanoma, head and neck, liver or kidney cancer. The sample in question was CD4+ or CD8+ T cells sorted from blood, obtained in a trial of the OX40 agonist ivuxolimab. V is TRBV7-9 and J is TRBJ2-3, with 9 bases aligning to TRBD2. Here the CDR3 DNA reads TGTGCCAGCAGCTCCCGAGTGTCTAGCGGGGGCACAGATACGCAGTATTTT. Amino acids: CASSSRVSSGGTDTQYF.